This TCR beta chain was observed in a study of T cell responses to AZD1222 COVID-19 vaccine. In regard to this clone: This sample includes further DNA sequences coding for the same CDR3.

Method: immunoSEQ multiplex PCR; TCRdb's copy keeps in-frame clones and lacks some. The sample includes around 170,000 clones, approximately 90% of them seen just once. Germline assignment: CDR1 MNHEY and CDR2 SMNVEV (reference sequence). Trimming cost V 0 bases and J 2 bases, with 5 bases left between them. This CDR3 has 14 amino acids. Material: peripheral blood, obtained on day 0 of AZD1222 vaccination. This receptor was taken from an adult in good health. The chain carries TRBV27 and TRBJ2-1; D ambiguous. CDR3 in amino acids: CASSLSGTYNEQFF. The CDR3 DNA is TGTGCCAGCAGTTTATCCGGAACCTACAATGAGCAGTTCTTC.